This T cell receptor beta chain came from a study of CD8+CD57+ T cells in acquired aplastic anemia. Per germline, CDR1 SGHRS and CDR2 YFSETQ. The CDR3 length is 13 residues. Trimming left V 0 bases short and J 15 bases short, with 16 bases between. TCR beta VDJ and CDR3 profiling used genomic DNA as template. Each CDR3 protein gets one entry after TCRdb re-called the reads with MiXCR. The table includes 190,000 or so distinct CDR3 sequences, less than 50% detected once. In patients chosen for sequencing, flow cytometry had shown CD8+CD57+ cell expansion. The patients all had a severe acquired aplastic anemia diagnosis.

This receptor was identified in a human donor with aplastic anemia. This sequence joins TRBV5-1 and TRBJ1-5, with D possibly being TRBD1 (5 bases). The specimen was sorted CD4+, CD8+, or CD8+CD57+ T cells (not recorded which) from PBMCs. The CDR3 coding sequence is TGCGCCAGCAGCTTGGACCCCGGGGACGCCAGGCATTTT. Translated: CASSLDPGDARHF.